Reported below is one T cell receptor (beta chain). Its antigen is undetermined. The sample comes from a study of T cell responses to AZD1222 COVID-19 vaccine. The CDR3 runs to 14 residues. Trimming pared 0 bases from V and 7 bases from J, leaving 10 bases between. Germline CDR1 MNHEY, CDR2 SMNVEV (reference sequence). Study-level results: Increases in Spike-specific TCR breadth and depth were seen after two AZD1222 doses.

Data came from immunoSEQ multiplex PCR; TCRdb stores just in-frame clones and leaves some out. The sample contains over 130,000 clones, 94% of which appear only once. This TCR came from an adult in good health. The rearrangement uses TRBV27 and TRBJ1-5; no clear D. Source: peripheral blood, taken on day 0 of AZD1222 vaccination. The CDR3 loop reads CASSLSAAGQPQHF. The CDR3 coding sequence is TGTGCCAGCAGTTTATCCGCGGCGGGGCAGCCCCAGCATTTT.